These 3 T cell receptor beta chains originate from one sample sequenced in a study of T cells expressing NK-cell markers. One entry per CDR3 protein, without DNA, is what TCRdb gives after re-calling the 5' RACE reads. The sample includes some 150,000 distinct CDR3 sequences. The sample taken for sequencing was blood T cells: a sorted CD56 or NKG2C T cell subset, CD4+ or CD8+ T cells, or bulk PBMC T cells (not recorded which). The receptor set was obtained from a woman aged 45-65 years in good health.

The V call is TRBV2, the J call TRBJ1-1. The germline CDR1 and CDR2 sequences are SNHLY and FYNNEI. The CDR3 extends over 18 amino acids. The CDR3 reads CASSEALHRTLGNTEAFF.

The CDR3 region is CASSRGVGLAVDSPLHF. The chain is built from TRBV27 and TRBJ1-6; checking the TCRdb D call of TRBD1 is not possible without DNA. The CDR3 sequence is 17 residues long. Germline V CDR1 and CDR2: MNHEY, SMNVEV (reference sequence).

This chain uses TRBV27 with TRBJ2-7; TCRdb calls TRBD1, which cannot be checked without DNA. The CDR3 spans 15 residues. From germline, CDR1 is MNHEY and CDR2 SMNVEV (reference sequence). CDR3 residues: CASSLSVGPSYEQYF.